This paragraph reports one T cell receptor (beta chain). The data stem from a study of cytomegalovirus exposure and HLA in healthy donors. V was shortened by 0 bases and J by 6 bases, with 13 bases between the two germline ends. CDR1 is SGHNT and CDR2 is YYREEE in the germline V gene (reference sequence). The CDR3 is 15 amino acids. The PCR made use of 60 Vbeta and 13 Jbeta primers. Repertoires were generated with immunoSEQ multiplex PCR, while TCRdb's copy carries only in-frame clones and drops some. The sample holds approximately 120,000 clones, roughly 80% seen once. Sample: PBMCs. The V gene is TRBV5-4, the J gene TRBJ2-1; D not resolved. This clonotype was sampled from a man in his late teens or twenties in good health and CMV-seropositive. CDR3 DNA sequence: TGTGCCAGCAGCTTGGTTGGGCGCAGCTTCAATGAGCAGTTCTTC. It codes for CASSLVGRSFNEQFF.